This T cell receptor (beta chain) appears in the sequencing data of a study of cytomegalovirus exposure and HLA in healthy donors. Study-level results: Later, TCR association rates were found to vary by HLA locus, highest for DRB1 and lowest for HLA-C. V- and J-gene trimming of TCR beta was linked (in a later analysis) to a missense DCLRE1C variant.

The germline V gene encodes CDR1 SGDLS and CDR2 YYNGEE. The CDR3 totals 17 residues. Vbeta (60) and Jbeta (13) primers were used in the PCR. The assay was immunoSEQ multiplex PCR, and TCRdb's table has in-frame clones only and misses some. The sample includes 110,000 to 150,000 clones, roughly four fifths seen only once; the top ten take roughly 2.1%. About this clone itself: Its antigen is unknown. At one of its ends the junction is not consistent with the germline gene, which may arise from a read error.

The source of this sequence is a woman in her thirties or forties in good health and CMV-seronegative. This chain uses TRBV9 with TRBJ2-3, with 8 bases aligning to TRBD2. Sequencing was performed on PBMCs. The DNA for the CDR3 is TGTGCCAGCAGCGTGGATAGGACTAGCAGCGGCACGGATACGCAGTATTTT. Protein product: CASSVDRTSSGTDTQYF.